Described below is a single T cell receptor (beta chain) sequence and its context. CDR1 SGHDT and CDR2 YYEEEE come from the germline V gene. V lost 2 bases and J 2 bases, leaving 12 bases between the germline ends. This CDR3 is built from 15 residues. TCRdb redid the calling of the 5' RACE reads with MiXCR, one entry per CDR3 protein. The sample lists tens of thousands of distinct CDR3 sequences; roughly 30% were seen once. The receptor comes from a female donor with breast cancer. Sequencing used naive CD4+ T cells sorted from blood. Subset given: naive CD4+ T cells, CD4+CD45RA+CD25-. This chain uses TRBV5-6 with TRBJ2-3; D gene unclear. CDR3 DNA sequence: TGTGCCAGCAGCTTACTTCATAGGGACACAGATACGCAGTATTTT. Encoded protein: CASSLLHRDTDTQYF.